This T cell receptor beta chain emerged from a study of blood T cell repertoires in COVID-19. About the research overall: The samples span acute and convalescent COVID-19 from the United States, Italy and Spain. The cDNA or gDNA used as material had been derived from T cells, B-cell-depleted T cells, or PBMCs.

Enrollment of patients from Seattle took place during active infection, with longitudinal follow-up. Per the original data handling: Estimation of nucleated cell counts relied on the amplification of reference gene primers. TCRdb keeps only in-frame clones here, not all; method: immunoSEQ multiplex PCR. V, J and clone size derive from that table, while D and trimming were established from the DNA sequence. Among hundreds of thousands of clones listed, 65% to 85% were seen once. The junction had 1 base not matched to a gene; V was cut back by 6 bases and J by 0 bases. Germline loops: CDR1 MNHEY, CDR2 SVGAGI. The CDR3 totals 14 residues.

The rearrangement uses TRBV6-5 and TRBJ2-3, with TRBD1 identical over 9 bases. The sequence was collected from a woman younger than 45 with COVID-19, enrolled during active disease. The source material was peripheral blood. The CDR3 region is CASRGQGSTDTQYF. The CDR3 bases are TGTGCCAGCAGGGGACAGGGAAGCACAGATACGCAGTATTTT.